This TCR beta chain came from a study of Graves' ophthalmopathy and Graves' hyperthyroidism listed by TCRdb under 2018. Context from the whole study: Peripheral blood samples were taken at the time of initial diagnosis, before any treatment was given. To tell Graves' ophthalmopathy apart from Graves' hyperthyroidism, and to predict which patients would progress to ophthalmopathy, the study relied on TCR beta repertoire signatures. In total, 135 blood samples were TCR-sequenced: fewer than 50 ophthalmopathy, about 75 hyperthyroidism and approximately 17 hyperthyroidism-to-ophthalmopathy patients. To explore V-J signatures distinguishing ophthalmopathy from hyperthyroidism, a discovery set of about 99 patients (roughly 45 ophthalmopathy, around 55 stable hyperthyroidism) was enrolled. An independent validation cohort comprised 18 hyperthyroidism patients and around 16 patients who later progressed from hyperthyroidism to ophthalmopathy. T-cell repertoires of thyroid tissue and blood were compared in over 5 hyperthyroidism patients. Once sampling was done, hyperthyroidism patients were given methimazole at a starting dose of 30 mg daily, while ophthalmopathy patients were given high-dose intravenous methylprednisolone. The roughly 100 discovery patients were divided at random into training and test sets in a 7:3 ratio. Paper-wide results and their limitations: In validation, the model predicted ophthalmopathy progression with about 64% sensitivity and about 73% specificity; roughly eleven predicted patients were CT-confirmed with GO in a median of around 6 months. The 13-signature model separated ophthalmopathy from stable hyperthyroidism with roughly 89% sensitivity and approximately 83% specificity in cross-validation, and 80%/75% in the test set. Most expanded thyroid clonotypes with a frequency above 0.001 also appeared in blood, which suggests that blood repertoires may reflect the immune response in the thyroid. Sample size was not statistically predetermined, and group allocation was not concealed from the investigators.

Patients with ophthalmopathy had moderately to severely active disease, with a Clinical Activity Score of 3 or more, a NOSPECS grade of 4 or more, and a disease duration of less than 3 months. Patients with other autoimmune diseases, uncontrolled infections, pregnancy or lactation were excluded. Clinical symptoms, serum thyroxine, TRAb, thyroid ultrasound and orbital computed tomography formed the basis of the diagnosis. PBMCs were isolated from about 9.2 ml of fresh peripheral blood by Ficoll-Paque density gradient centrifugation. Trizol reagent was used to extract the total RNA, and its quality was then checked on an Agilent 2100 Bioanalyzer. CDR3 length: 14 amino acids, cysteine to phenylalanine. The CDR3 DNA has 42 bases and is translated from base 1. Reading the germline V gene gives CDR1 MDHEN and CDR2 SYDVKM. At the junction V is shortened by 6 bases and J by 14 bases, with 24 bases in between.

This clonotype showed up many times. It has no known antigen specificity. The record has no base qualities; no much larger clone is one base away. For repertoire sequencing, TCR beta CDR3 regions were amplified from RNA transcripts. HTBI primers and the Qiagen OneStep RT-PCR kit were used in a first-round RT-PCR, which was followed by a second-round multiplex PCR, size selection and purification. Libraries were sequenced on an Illumina HiSeq2000 using paired-end 100 bp reads. In the source study's methods: SOAPnuke was used for read processing, and reads with adapters, uncalled bases, a mean Phred below 15, or no exact constant-primer or identifier match were discarded. COPE v1.2.5 was used to merge high-quality paired reads. Each unique nucleotide sequence was defined as a clonotype, and clonotypes were aligned to IMGT TRB V, D and J references with MiTCR v1.1. The analysis was limited to V-J combinations with a frequency above 0.0001, which together covered 98% to 99.2% of repertoires. For each V-J combination, a TCR clonal expansion and chaos score was defined as F50 clonal expansion divided by the chaos observed in the TCRdist matrix. Features were reduced by Welch's t-statistics and random forest to over 10 V-J combinations, which fed a naive Bayes classifier. The similarity between thyroid and blood repertoires was quantified using the Morisita-Horn index. TCRdb redid the processing of the public reads, applying fastp at Q25 and MiXCR, and retained in-frame beta chains. Rows are combined by CDR3 protein, so each entry shows the most common genes and DNA. TCRdb assigned the V and J calls; the authors' analysis was not used. A total of roughly 400,000 distinct CDR3 sequences appear in this sample, around 17% of them only once. Approximately 1.4% of the sample belongs to the ten largest clones.

This clonotype was sampled from a woman between 18 and 30 years old with Graves' ophthalmopathy. Donor details come from another sample of the same person, matched by shared clones. The rearranged segments are TRBV28 and TRBJ2-3, with an unclear D gene assignment. Sequencing used peripheral blood. This receptor has the CDR3 CASSLTASLREGYF. Here is the DNA: TGTGCCAGCAGCTTGACGGCCTCTCTTAGAGAAGGGTATTTT.